The next 25 T cell receptor beta chains were all read from a single sample in a study of PD-L1 blockade in urothelial cancer (dated by TCRdb to 2015 to 2018). Reading the label with the study, this specimen's time point is: pretreatment tumor sample. Libraries were built with the immunoSEQ multiplex PCR assay. TCRdb's version of the immuneACCESS table is confined to in-frame rearrangements and falls short of the full clone set. An unresolved V gene accounts for under half of the shortfall where checked; the remainder is of unknown origin. The sample contains about 800 clones, under 40% of them found a single time. 11% of the sample is taken by the ten largest. The source material was tumor tissue, sampled before atezolizumab (anti-PD-L1) treatment. These receptors originate from a middle-aged man with urothelial cancer.

This clone has a handful of counts. The chain is built from TRBV6-8 and TRBJ2-7; no clear D. V shed 5 bases and J shed 1 base, with 6 bases lying between them. CDR3 size: 12 residues. Germline assignment: CDR1 MNHGY and CDR2 SAAAGT. Written as DNA, the CDR3 is TGTGCCAGCAGTAGGGTTTCCTACGAGCAGTACGTC. It specifies CASSRVSYEQYV.

This chain joins TRBV19 and TRBJ2-7; the match to TRBD2 covers 7 bases. This CDR3 spans 14 amino acids. V shed 5 bases and J 2 bases; nucleotides not matched to a gene: 6. CDR1 and CDR2 (germline): LNHDA, SQIVND (reference sequence). The CDR3 region has the DNA TGTGCCAGTAGTGTAATAGCGGGCGCCTACGAGCAGTACTTC. It codes for CASSVIAGAYEQYF.

A few counts support this clone. The chain recombines TRBV19 with TRBJ1-2, with a tentative D call TRBD1 (5 bases). This CDR3 is 14 amino acids long. V dropped 3 bases and J dropped 4 bases, with 12 bases sitting between them. Germline CDR1 is LNHDA and CDR2 is SQIVND (reference sequence). DNA for the CDR3: TGTGCCAGTAGTATGGGGACGGATCTCTATGGCTACACCTTC. It codes for CASSMGTDLYGYTF.

This clone appeared a few times. The J gene is TRBJ1-1, the V gene TRBV6-8; D unclear. Trimming cost V 4 bases and J 3 bases, with 12 bases left between them. CDR1 and CDR2 from the germline V gene are MNHGY and SAAAGT. CDR3 length: 14 residues. CDR3 DNA sequence: TGTGCCAGCAGTTCCCACGGCAGTTACACTGAAGCTTTCTTT. This gives the protein CASSSHGSYTEAFF.

The chain combines TRBV11-3 with TRBJ2-5; D not certain. This CDR3 has 14 residues. Germline V gene lookup returns CDR1 SGHNT and CDR2 YENEEA. Trimming cost V 4 bases and J 0 bases, with 9 bases left between them. The CDR3 spells CASSSGAYQETQYF. The CDR3 region has the DNA TGTGCCAGCAGCTCCGGAGCGTACCAAGAGACCCAGTACTTC.

This clone appeared a few times. The chain combines TRBV28 with TRBJ2-7; 8 bases map to TRBD1. Germline V gene data show CDR1 as MDHEN and CDR2 as SYDVKM. V lost 8 bases and J lost 3; bases outside the gene matches: 3. This CDR3 spans 12 amino acids. For the CDR3, the DNA is TGTGCCAGCGGAGACAGGGGCTACGAGCAGTACGTC. It specifies CASGDRGYEQYV.

This clone is deemed large (0.1 to 1%). The V and J genes are TRBV12-5 and TRBJ1-1; TRBD1 matches 7 bases. CDR1 and CDR2 from the germline V gene are LGHNT and FRNRAP. The CDR3 covers 12 residues. The CDR3, as DNA: TGTGCCAGCTCCCAGGGGGGGGCTGAAGCTTTCTTT. Amino acids: CASSQGGAEAFF.

Only a few counts were recorded for this clone. The rearrangement uses TRBV5-1 and TRBJ2-7; 7 bases line up with TRBD2. The CDR3 is made up of 15 amino acids. V shed 4 bases and J 2 bases; nucleotides not matched to a gene: 9. Germline lookup yields CDR1 SGHRS and CDR2 YFSETQ. The CDR3 here is CASSLVGGTTYEQYV. CDR3 in DNA: TGCGCCAGCAGCCTGGTTGGCGGGACTACCTACGAGCAGTACGTC.

This clone appeared a few times. The chain employs TRBV6-8 and TRBJ2-2; no reliable D call. V lost 5 bases and J lost 2, with 12 bases in between. This CDR3 region has 15 residues. Germline-derived CDR1 and CDR2 are MNHGY and SAAAGT. Written as DNA, the CDR3 is TGTGCCAGCAGTGATGAGGATGGAAACACCGGGGAGCTGTTTTTT. Its protein is CASSDEDGNTGELFF.

This clone was detected a few times. The chain has TRBV9 and TRBJ2-5, with a tentative D call TRBD2 (6 bases). The V end was cut by 5 bases, the J end by 2 bases, with 10 bases between. The CDR3 contains 13 residues. CDR1 is SGDLS and CDR2 is YYNGEE in the germline V gene. The CDR3 region is CASRRGLQETQYF. CDR3 sequence (DNA): TGTGCCAGCAGGCGGGGACTTCAAGAGACCCAGTACTTC. Full variable domain (missing parts from reference TRBV9 and TRBJ2-5): DSGVTQTPKHLITATGQRVTLRCSPRSGDLSVYWYQQSLDQGLQFLIQYYNGEERAKGNILERFSAQQFPDLHSELNLSSLELGDSALYFCASRRGLQETQYFGPGTRLLVL.

V gene TRBV19 combines with J gene TRBJ2-1; 10 bases map to TRBD2. J lost 2 bases, V lost 6 bases, and 4 bases had no gene match. Germline V CDR1 and CDR2: LNHDA, SQIVND (reference sequence). The CDR3 covers 15 residues. The CDR3 protein is CASRPGTSAYNEQFF. The CDR3 coding sequence is TGTGCCAGTAGGCCCGGGACTAGCGCCTACAATGAGCAGTTCTTC.

This clone appeared a few times. Here the CDR3 reads CAIGVTPPVGYGYTF. In DNA, the CDR3 is TGTGCCATTGGGGTTACACCGCCGGTCGGGTATGGCTACACCTTC. J is TRBJ1-2 and V is TRBV28; no firm D call. V was trimmed by 10 bases and J by 5 bases, leaving 23 bases between them. In germline, CDR1 is MDHEN, CDR2 SYDVKM. The CDR3 covers 15 residues.

This clone is termed large. The chain's CDR3 is CASSPGTSETQYF. The CDR3 bases are TGTGCCAGCAGTCCCGGGACTAGCGAGACCCAGTACTTC. The chain links TRBV6-8 to TRBJ2-5, with 9 bases matching TRBD2. Germline-derived CDR1 and CDR2 are MNHGY and SAAAGT. V gave up 5 bases and J gave up 5 bases; unmatched junction bases: 3. This CDR3 region has 13 residues.

The J gene is TRBJ1-5, the V gene TRBV19; no clear D gene. This CDR3 spans 14 amino acids. Looked up from germline, CDR1 is LNHDA and CDR2 is SQIVND (reference sequence). Trimming took 8 bases from V and 1 from J, leaving 12 bases between them. The CDR3 region is CASWIGFSNQPQHF. In nucleotides, the CDR3 is TGTGCCAGTTGGATAGGGTTCAGCAATCAGCCCCAGCATTTT.

This chain uses TRBV29-1 with TRBJ2-7; tentatively, D is TRBD2 (6 bases). This CDR3 spans 12 amino acids. V was shortened by 4 bases and J by 3 bases, with 10 bases between the two germline ends. Germline CDR1 SQVTM, CDR2 ANQGSEA. The DNA of the CDR3 is TGCAGCGTTGCGGGACTCCTCTACGAGCAGTACTTC. Its translation: CSVAGLLYEQYF.

This clone came up a few times. V is TRBV11-3 and J is TRBJ1-6; possibly TRBD1 for D (5 bases). The CDR3 length is 15 residues. Germline values: CDR1 SGHNT, CDR2 YENEEA. V was trimmed by 5 bases and J by 10 bases, leaving 18 bases between them. The CDR3 DNA reads TGTGCCAGCAGCCCCTATCAGGGCCCCAGCTCACCCCTCCACTTT. Encoded protein: CASSPYQGPSSPLHF.

This clone is termed medium-sized. V usage is TRBV11-3 and J usage is TRBJ2-7, with D perhaps given as TRBD1 or TRBD2 (5 bases each). Between the trimmed V and J ends, which lost 5 bases and 0 bases, there was a span of 14 bases. Germline assignment: CDR1 SGHNT and CDR2 YENEEA. The CDR3 contains 15 residues. CDR3: CASSLGTESSYEQYF. As DNA, the CDR3 is TGTGCCAGCAGCCTTGGGACCGAAAGCTCCTACGAGCAGTACTTC.

This clone was counted between two and nine times. The rearrangement joins TRBV5-1 to TRBJ1-4; tentatively, D is TRBD1 (5 bases). The V gene's germline CDR1 is SGHRS and CDR2 YFSETQ. CDR3 length: 16 residues. With 0 bases removed from V and 5 bases from J, the gap between germline ends came to 14 bases. The CDR3 sequence is CASSLAPQAGNEKLFF. The CDR3 region has the DNA TGCGCCAGCAGCTTGGCCCCACAGGCCGGGAATGAAAAACTGTTTTTT.

The chain recombines TRBV28 with TRBJ1-1; 8 nucleotides match TRBD1. The CDR3 extends over 14 amino acids. Unmatched junction bases numbered 4, after V lost 4 bases and J lost 3 bases. Germline values: CDR1 MDHEN, CDR2 SYDVKM. The CDR3 protein is CASSSAGGHTEAFF. CDR3 DNA sequence: TGTGCCAGCAGTTCCGCAGGGGGCCACACTGAAGCTTTCTTT.

The chain combines TRBV18 with TRBJ2-2, with no clear D. CDR1 KGHSH and CDR2 LQKENI come from the germline V gene. V lost 4 bases to trimming and J lost 7 bases, with 10 bases between them. The CDR3 is made up of 13 amino acids. CDR3 protein: CASSLSRNGELFF. The CDR3 nucleotides are TGTGCCAGCTCACTCTCGAGGAACGGGGAGCTGTTTTTT.

The chain employs TRBV29-1 and TRBJ1-2, with D possibly matching TRBD1 (5 bases). This CDR3 is 14 amino acids long. V was trimmed by 7 bases and J by 6 bases, leaving 21 bases between them. Germline-derived CDR1 and CDR2 are SQVTM and ANQGSEA. CDR3 residues: CSAYHGGEENGYTF. As DNA, the CDR3 is TGCAGCGCCTACCACGGGGGGGAGGAAAATGGCTACACCTTC.

The CDR3 DNA is TGTGCCAGCAGCCTGTGGAACAGGGTTAGTTCACCCCTCCACTTT. It specifies CASSLWNRVSSPLHF. The chain carries TRBV14 and TRBJ1-6; TRBD1 might be the D (6 bases). Trimming left V 4 bases short and J 9 bases short, with 16 bases between. The CDR3 is 15 residues long. Germline V gene sequence: CDR1 SGHDN, CDR2 FVKESK.

The rearrangement links TRBV19 to TRBJ1-5, with D perhaps matching TRBD1 (5 bases). The length of the CDR3 is 14 residues. The V end lost 3 bases, the J end lost 6 bases, and 12 bases lay between the germline ends. The germline gives CDR1 LNHDA, CDR2 SQIVND (reference sequence). The CDR3, as DNA: TGTGCCAGTAGTATTCAGGGTAGGGTTCAGCCCCAGCATTTT. Residues: CASSIQGRVQPQHF.

There are a few counts of this clone. This chain links TRBV28 with TRBJ1-2; D possibly corresponds to TRBD1 (5 bases). Looked up from germline, CDR1 is MDHEN and CDR2 is SYDVKM. This CDR3 contains 13 residues. Trimming stripped 10 bases from V and 3 bases from J, with 15 bases between. The CDR3 nucleotides read TGTGCCATCAGGGTACGGGACCACTATGGCTACACCTTC. Its protein is CAIRVRDHYGYTF.

In nucleotides, the CDR3 is TGTGCCAGTAGGACGACAGGGGACCTCACTGAAGCTTTCTTT. Amino acid sequence: CASRTTGDLTEAFF. The chain uses TRBV19 and TRBJ1-1; 8 nucleotides line up with TRBD1. With V trimmed by 6 bases and J by 4 bases, 7 bases remained unmatched. Germline assignment: CDR1 LNHDA and CDR2 SQIVND (reference sequence). The CDR3 covers 14 residues.